This TCR beta chain was captured in a study of CDR3 diversity in severe acne. The germline CDR1 and CDR2 sequences are SGHDT and YYEEEE. The CDR3 has 16 residues. V shed 2 bases and J 4 bases; nucleotides not matched to a gene: 7. TCRdb re-derived calls from the PCR reads in MiXCR, one entry per CDR3 protein. The sample carries some 84,000 distinct CDR3 sequences, 50% to 65% recorded once. This clonotype was counted between two and nine times. This chain links TRBV5-6 with TRBJ2-1; 9 bases are a match to TRBD1. The clonotype originates from a male donor in good health, without acne. The sample taken for sequencing was blood. The CDR3 loop is CASSFGDRARYNEQFF. CDR3 in DNA: TGTGCCAGCAGCTTTGGGGACAGGGCCCGTTACAATGAGCAGTTCTTC.